The source of this T cell receptor (beta chain) is a study of vaccination and CD4 T cells after COVID-19. As for the study in general: Timing of post-vaccine sample collection was a median approximately 72 days after dose two, with a range of 14 to 241.

Oncomine TCR Beta short-read sequencing was applied to DNA from cultured CD4+ T cells. Each CDR3 protein is one row after TCRdb ran MiXCR on the PCR reads. The sample lists about 4,400 distinct CDR3 sequences; approximately 20% were seen once. Regarding treatment: approximately nine-day PBMC culture with coronavirus spike peptide pools or control peptides (ViraFEST assay). With peptide pools, ViraFEST first expanded antigen-specific T cells and afterwards sequenced their TCRs. With respect to this clonotype: Its antigen is undetermined.

The CDR3 runs to 14 residues. The germline CDR1 and CDR2 sequences are KGHSH and LQKENI. V trimming: 4 bases; J trimming: 5 bases; junction bases outside the gene matches: 4. This sequence originates from a human donor who had recovered from COVID-19. What was sequenced was CD4+ T cells from blood, cultured in vitro. This chain uses TRBV18 with TRBJ1-2, with 10 positions matching TRBD1. The CDR3 spells CASSRDRGGYGYTF. The CDR3 DNA reads TGTGCCAGCTCACGGGACAGGGGCGGGTATGGCTACACCTTC. Together with reference TRBV18 and TRBJ1-2, the CDR3 gives the full variable domain: NAGVMQNPRHLVRRRGQEARLRCSPMKGHSHVYWYRQLPEEGLKFMVYLQKENIIDESGMPKERFSAEFPKEGPSILRIQQVVRGDSAAYFCASSRDRGGYGYTFGSGTRLTVV.